This T cell receptor (delta chain) emerged from a study of gamma-delta T cells after stem cell transplantation (dated by TCRdb to the mid-2010s). This clone was seen more than once but under ten times. It has no known antigen specificity. A far larger clone is just one base off, so this is likely a read error. This specimen includes other DNA sequences encoding the same CDR3. The method was RT-PCR. These reads were obtained on an Illumina MiSeq. TCRdb reprocessed the public data with the CATT caller; entries with the same nucleotide sequence were combined afterwards. The sample table contains roughly 7,500 delta-chain clones; only one count was recorded for about 14% of them. The ten largest account for around 5.9% of the sample. The CDR3 spans 14 residues, from the cysteine through the phenylalanine. Solely the CDR3 DNA is kept, with 42 bases framed from the first base. The V end gives up 3 bases and the J end 5 bases, leaving 3 bases in the junction not matched to a gene. The germline V gene yields GEAIGNYY for CDR1 and EKD for CDR2.

Sequencing input: gamma-delta T cells. Recombination connected TRDV2 to TRDJ2; TRDD3 fits 9 bases in the junction. This sequence was found in a human donor. It is not recorded whose cells these are; they may come from a transplant donor. The sequenced DNA: TGTGCCTGTGACGTGCTGGGGGATACAGCACAACTCTTCTTT. This gives the protein CACDVLGDTAQLFF.